Listed below are T cell receptor beta chains from one sample, sequenced in a study of cytomegalovirus exposure and HLA in healthy donors. Here immunoSEQ multiplex PCR was the method, and the copy in TCRdb shows in-frame clones only, minus some. The data hold over 95,000 clones, with approximately 80% observed a single time. The sequencing sample was made of PBMCs. The receptor set was obtained from a middle-aged man in good health and CMV-seropositive. Both conserved end residues are part of each CDR3. Fields, in order: clone size, J gene, D gene, V gene, CDR3 protein, CDR3 DNA. D genes are given only for firm matches. Where a row states a size, it is once, few, many or the class of an expanded clone; other rows omit it.

. | TRBJ1-2 | . | TRBV6-5 | CASSYGGYGYTF | TGTGCCAGCAGTTACGGAGGCTATGGCTACACCTTC
. | TRBJ2-1 | TRBD2 | TRBV14 | CASSQDLLAGFLHNEQFF | TGTGCCAGCAGCCAAGATCTGCTAGCGGGGTTCCTACACAATGAGCAGTTCTTC
. | TRBJ2-2 | . | TRBV7-2 | CASSSQRNRAGTGELFF | TGTGCCAGCAGCTCCCAGAGGAACAGGGCTGGCACCGGGGAGCTGTTTTTT
few | TRBJ2-5 | TRBD1 | TRBV6-5 | CASSYSRTGGLQTQYF | TGTGCCAGCAGTTACTCAAGGACAGGGGGCTTACAGACCCAGTACTTC
once | TRBJ2-7 | TRBD2 | TRBV10-3 | CAIKPGGGGEEQYF | TGTGCCATCAAACCGGGTGGGGGGGGAGAAGAGCAGTACTTC
. | TRBJ2-3 | TRBD2 | TRBV7-9 | CASSQTSGSTDTQYF | TGTGCCAGCAGCCAGACTAGCGGATCAACAGATACGCAGTATTTT
. | TRBJ2-5 | . | TRBV4-3 | CASSQDWRRSQETQYF | TGCGCCAGCAGCCAAGATTGGAGGCGGTCTCAAGAGACCCAGTACTTC
. | TRBJ2-7 | . | TRBV5-6 | CASSLRSTTYEQYF | TGTGCCAGCAGCTTGCGGAGCACAACCTACGAGCAGTACTTC
. | TRBJ1-1 | . | TRBV28 | CASSLLDWRMGTEAFF | TGTGCCAGCAGTTTATTAGACTGGAGGATGGGCACTGAAGCTTTCTTT
few | TRBJ1-6 | . | TRBV7-2 | CASSPLGQADPSSPLHF | TGTGCCAGCAGCCCCCTGGGGCAGGCGGATCCCAGTTCACCCCTCCACTTT
. | TRBJ1-1 | . | TRBV28 | CASSLGRGTMGFF | TGTGCCAGCAGTTTAGGCCGAGGGACAATGGGTTTCTTT
. | TRBJ2-1 | . | TRBV21-1 | CASSKGGGGRSQVNEQFF | TGTGCCAGCAGCAAAGGGGGAGGGGGTCGGAGTCAAGTGAATGAGCAGTTCTTC
. | TRBJ1-5 | TRBD1 | TRBV2 | CASSEGQGEWQPQHF | TGTGCCAGCAGTGAAGGACAGGGGGAGTGGCAGCCCCAGCATTTT
few | TRBJ1-5 | . | TRBV18 | CASSPKVGSGQPQHF | TGTGCCAGCTCACCTAAAGTAGGGTCGGGACAGCCCCAGCATTTT
. | TRBJ2-2 | TRBD1 | TRBV7-9 | CASSSRNRDRVTGELFF | TGTGCCAGCAGCTCAAGGAACCGGGACAGGGTCACCGGGGAGCTGTTTTTT
. | TRBJ1-2 | . | TRBV15 | CATSRDIDEVHGYTF | TGTGCCACCAGCAGAGATATTGACGAGGTTCACGGCTACACCTTC
. | TRBJ2-1 | . | TRBV19 | CASSSRSAYNEQFF | TGTGCCAGTAGTAGCCGCTCAGCCTACAATGAGCAGTTCTTC
. | TRBJ1-6 | . | TRBV5-8 | CASSWNRGTDNSPLHF | TGTGCCAGCAGCTGGAACCGCGGGACGGACAATTCACCCCTCCACTTT
. | TRBJ1-1 | . | TRBV7-6 | CASSLAGTGLTEAFF | TGTGCCAGCAGCTTAGCAGGGACTGGCCTCACTGAAGCTTTCTTT
. | TRBJ2-7 | . | TRBV18 | CASSPEQSYEQYF | TGTGCCAGCTCACCTGAACAGTCCTACGAGCAGTACTTC
few | TRBJ2-7 | TRBD1 | TRBV7-2 | CASSSRTGGEQYF | TGTGCCAGCAGCTCTCGGACAGGGGGCGAGCAGTACTTC
. | TRBJ1-4 | . | TRBV7-9 | CASSLETGWGEKLFF | TGTGCCAGCAGCTTAGAAACAGGGTGGGGTGAAAAACTGTTTTTT
few | TRBJ2-3 | TRBD1 | TRBV7-9 | CASSLVAGQALDTQYF | TGTGCCAGCAGCTTAGTGGCGGGACAGGCCCTAGATACGCAGTATTTT
few | TRBJ2-7 | . | TRBV9 | CASSVGSGSYEQYF | TGTGCCAGCAGCGTAGGTTCAGGCTCCTACGAGCAGTACTTC
. | TRBJ2-7 | . | TRBV18 | CASSPTGAAAKYEQYF | TGTGCCAGCTCACCAACGGGAGCGGCAGCAAAGTACGAGCAGTACTTC
. | TRBJ2-3 | TRBD2 | TRBV28 | CASSTFRGGADTQYF | TGTGCCAGCAGTACCTTCCGGGGGGGTGCGGATACGCAGTATTTT
. | TRBJ1-5 | . | TRBV9 | CASSVGVSGAQPQHF | TGTGCCAGCAGCGTAGGGGTCTCGGGAGCTCAGCCCCAGCATTTT
few | TRBJ2-3 | TRBD2 | TRBV6-4 | CASSEIAGESTDTQYF | TGTGCCAGCAGTGAAATAGCGGGGGAGAGCACAGATACGCAGTATTTT
. | TRBJ1-1 | . | TRBV11-3 | CASSLGQNTEAFF | TGTGCCAGCAGCTTGGGACAGAACACTGAAGCTTTCTTT
. | TRBJ1-5 | . | TRBV28 | CASSFTGVGQPQHF | TGTGCCAGCAGTTTTACCGGGGTGGGCCAGCCCCAGCATTTT
. | TRBJ2-6 | . | TRBV2 | CASSLVGSGANGLTF | TGTGCCAGCAGTCTCGTTGGCTCTGGGGCCAACGGCCTGACTTTC
. | TRBJ2-1 | TRBD1 | TRBV7-7 | CASSVLGTGRAGPPNEQFF | TGTGCTAGCAGCGTATTGGGGACAGGGAGAGCGGGCCCCCCCAATGAGCAGTTCTTC
. | TRBJ2-1 | TRBD2 | TRBV7-2 | CASSSSGGAYNEQFF | TGTGCCAGCAGCAGCAGCGGGGGGGCCTACAATGAGCAGTTCTTC
. | TRBJ2-7 | TRBD2 | TRBV4-3 | CASSQVPGLGSEVSYEQYF | TGCGCCAGCAGCCAAGTCCCGGGACTAGGGAGCGAAGTGTCCTACGAGCAGTACTTC
. | TRBJ2-3 | . | TRBV27 | CASSRRGTDTQYF | TGTGCCAGCAGTAGGCGGGGCACAGATACGCAGTATTTT
once | TRBJ1-1 | . | TRBV27 | CASSPNRDGAEAFF | TGTGCCAGCAGCCCTAACAGGGACGGGGCTGAAGCTTTCTTT
. | TRBJ2-7 | . | TRBV5-1 | CASSPAVSYEQYF | TGCGCCAGCAGTCCCGCGGTTTCCTACGAGCAGTACTTC
. | TRBJ1-5 | TRBD1 | TRBV7-9 | CASSHSTGTGINQPQHF | TGTGCCAGCAGCCACTCAACCGGGACAGGGATCAATCAGCCCCAGCATTTT
. | TRBJ1-1 | . | TRBV7-9 | CASSLRERSVGEAFF | TGTGCCAGCAGCCTCCGGGAACGGTCGGTGGGTGAAGCTTTCTTT
. | TRBJ1-5 | TRBD1 | TRBV7-8 | CASSYYRGTGAIWGQPQHF | TGTGCCAGCAGTTACTACCGGGGGACAGGGGCTATTTGGGGTCAGCCCCAGCATTTT
. | TRBJ2-7 | . | TRBV4-3 | CASSQERTRPYEQYF | TGCGCCAGCAGCCAAGAAAGGACAAGGCCGTACGAGCAGTACTTC
few | TRBJ1-3 | . | TRBV6-6 | CASSYEQDGNTIYF | TGTGCCAGCAGTTACGAACAGGACGGAAACACCATATATTTT
. | TRBJ1-1 | . | TRBV5-1 | CASSLGEGGKAFF | TGCGCCAGCAGCTTGGGGGAGGGGGGAAAAGCTTTCTTT
once | TRBJ1-2 | TRBD1 | TRBV19 | CASSLGTGMDGYTF | TGTGCCAGTAGTCTTGGGACAGGGATGGATGGCTACACCTTC
. | TRBJ1-6 | . | TRBV9 | CASSVGIGADSPLHF | TGTGCCAGCAGCGTAGGTATCGGTGCGGATTCACCCCTCCACTTT
. | TRBJ1-4 | TRBD1 | TRBV18 | CASSPPGQGNEKLFF | TGTGCCAGCTCACCACCGGGACAGGGTAATGAAAAACTGTTTTTT
. | TRBJ2-2 | . | TRBV2 | CASSEMRRVQVELFF | TGTGCCAGCAGTGAAATGAGGAGGGTCCAGGTGGAGCTGTTTTTT
. | TRBJ2-2 | . | TRBV14 | CASSGGLAGPSGELFF | TGTGCCAGCAGCGGAGGATTGGCCGGACCGTCCGGGGAGCTGTTTTTT